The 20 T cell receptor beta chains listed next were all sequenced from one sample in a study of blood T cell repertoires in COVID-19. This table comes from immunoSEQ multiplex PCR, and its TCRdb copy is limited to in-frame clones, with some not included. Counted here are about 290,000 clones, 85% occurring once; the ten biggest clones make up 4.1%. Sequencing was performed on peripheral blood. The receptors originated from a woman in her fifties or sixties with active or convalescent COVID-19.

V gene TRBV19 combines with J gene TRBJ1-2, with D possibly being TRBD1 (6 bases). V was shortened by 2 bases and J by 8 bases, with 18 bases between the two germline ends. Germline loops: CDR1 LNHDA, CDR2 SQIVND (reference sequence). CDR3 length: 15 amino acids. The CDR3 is CASSIRPDRLRGYTF. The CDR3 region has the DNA TGTGCCAGTAGTATAAGACCCGACAGGCTTCGGGGCTACACCTTC.

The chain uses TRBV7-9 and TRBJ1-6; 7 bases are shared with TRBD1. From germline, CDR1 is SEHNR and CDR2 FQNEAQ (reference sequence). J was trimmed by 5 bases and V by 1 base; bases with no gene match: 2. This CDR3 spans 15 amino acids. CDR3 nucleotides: TGTGCCAGCAGCTTAGAGGGACAGAATAATTCACCCCTCCACTTT. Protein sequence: CASSLEGQNNSPLHF.

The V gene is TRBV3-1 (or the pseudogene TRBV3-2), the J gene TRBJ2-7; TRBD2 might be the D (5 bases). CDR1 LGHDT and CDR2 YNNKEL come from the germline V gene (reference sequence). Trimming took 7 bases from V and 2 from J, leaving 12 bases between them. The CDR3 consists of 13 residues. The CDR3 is CASTAGGTYEQYF. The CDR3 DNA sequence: TGTGCCAGCACCGCAGGAGGAACCTACGAGCAGTACTTC.

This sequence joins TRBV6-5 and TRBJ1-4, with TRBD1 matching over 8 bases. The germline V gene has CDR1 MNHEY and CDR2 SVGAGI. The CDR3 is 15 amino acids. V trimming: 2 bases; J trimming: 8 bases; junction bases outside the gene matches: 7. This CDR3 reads CASSYDQGAREKLFF. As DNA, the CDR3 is TGTGCCAGCAGTTACGATCAGGGGGCACGAGAAAAACTGTTTTTT.

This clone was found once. Written as DNA, the CDR3 is TGCGCCAGCAGCTTGGTTGCGGATCAGATCTACGAGCAGTACTTC. As protein: CASSLVADQIYEQYF. V usage is TRBV5-1 and J usage is TRBJ2-7; D unclear. CDR3 size: 15 residues. Germline lookup yields CDR1 SGHRS and CDR2 YFSETQ. Trimming pared 0 bases from V and 3 bases from J, leaving 13 bases between.

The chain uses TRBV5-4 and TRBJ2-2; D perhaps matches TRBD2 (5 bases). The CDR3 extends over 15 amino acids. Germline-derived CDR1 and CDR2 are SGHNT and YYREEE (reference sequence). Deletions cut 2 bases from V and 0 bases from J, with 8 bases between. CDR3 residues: CASSLRGTNTGELFF. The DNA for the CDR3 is TGTGCCAGCAGCTTAAGAGGGACGAACACCGGGGAGCTGTTTTTT.

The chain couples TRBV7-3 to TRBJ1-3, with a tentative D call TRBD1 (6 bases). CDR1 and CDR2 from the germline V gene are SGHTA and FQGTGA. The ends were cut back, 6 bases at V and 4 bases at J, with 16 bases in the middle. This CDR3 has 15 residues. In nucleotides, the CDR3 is TGTGCCAGCAGTCTAAACTCAGGGGCCGGAAACACCATATATTTT. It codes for CASSLNSGAGNTIYF.

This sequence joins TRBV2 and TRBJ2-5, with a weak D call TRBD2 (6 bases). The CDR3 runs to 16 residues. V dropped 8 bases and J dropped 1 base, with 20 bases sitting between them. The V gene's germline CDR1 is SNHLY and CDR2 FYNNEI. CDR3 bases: TGTGCCAGCCACCTCCGCCAGCGGGCGTTCCAAGAGACCCAGTACTTC. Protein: CASHLRQRAFQETQYF.

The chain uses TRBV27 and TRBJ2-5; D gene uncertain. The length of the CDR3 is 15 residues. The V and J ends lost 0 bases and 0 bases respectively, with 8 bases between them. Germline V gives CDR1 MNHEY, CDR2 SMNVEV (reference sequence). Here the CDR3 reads CASSLSGTNQETQYF. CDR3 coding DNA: TGTGCCAGCAGTTTATCTGGTACAAACCAAGAGACCCAGTACTTC.

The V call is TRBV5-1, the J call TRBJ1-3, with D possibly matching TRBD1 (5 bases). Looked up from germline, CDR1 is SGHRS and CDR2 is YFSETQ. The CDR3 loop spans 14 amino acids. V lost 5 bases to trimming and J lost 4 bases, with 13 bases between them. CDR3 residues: CASRTGAAGNTIYF. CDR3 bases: TGCGCCAGCAGAACTGGGGCAGCCGGAAACACCATATATTTT.

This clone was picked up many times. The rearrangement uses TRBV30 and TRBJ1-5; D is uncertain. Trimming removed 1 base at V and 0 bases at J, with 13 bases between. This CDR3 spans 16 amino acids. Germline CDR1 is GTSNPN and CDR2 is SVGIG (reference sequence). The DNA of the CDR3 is TGTGCCTGGAGTGATCGCCTCGGTTTTAGCAATCAGCCCCAGCATTTT. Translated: CAWSDRLGFSNQPQHF.

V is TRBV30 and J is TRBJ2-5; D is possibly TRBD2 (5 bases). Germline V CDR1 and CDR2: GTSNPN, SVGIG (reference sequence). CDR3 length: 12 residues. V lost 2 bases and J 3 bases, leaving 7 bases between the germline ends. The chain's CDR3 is CAWSWGEETQYF. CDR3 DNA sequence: TGTGCCTGGAGTTGGGGAGAAGAGACCCAGTACTTC.

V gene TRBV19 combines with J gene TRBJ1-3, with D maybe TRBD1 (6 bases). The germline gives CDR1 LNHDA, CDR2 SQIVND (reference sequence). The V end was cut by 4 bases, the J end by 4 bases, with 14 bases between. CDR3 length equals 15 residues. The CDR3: CASSTGAAWGNTIYF. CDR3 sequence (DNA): TGTGCCAGTAGTACAGGGGCCGCGTGGGGAAACACCATATATTTT.

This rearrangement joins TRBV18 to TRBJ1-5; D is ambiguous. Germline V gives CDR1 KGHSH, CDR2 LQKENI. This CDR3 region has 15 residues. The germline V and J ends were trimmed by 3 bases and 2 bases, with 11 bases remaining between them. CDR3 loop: CASSPSLSGNQPQHF. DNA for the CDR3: TGTGCCAGCTCACCGTCCCTCTCCGGCAATCAGCCCCAGCATTTT. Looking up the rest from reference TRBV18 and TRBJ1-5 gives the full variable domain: NAGVMQNPRHLVRRRGQEARLRCSPMKGHSHVYWYRQLPEEGLKFMVYLQKENIIDESGMPKERFSAEFPKEGPSILRIQQVVRGDSAAYFCASSPSLSGNQPQHFGDGTRLSIL.

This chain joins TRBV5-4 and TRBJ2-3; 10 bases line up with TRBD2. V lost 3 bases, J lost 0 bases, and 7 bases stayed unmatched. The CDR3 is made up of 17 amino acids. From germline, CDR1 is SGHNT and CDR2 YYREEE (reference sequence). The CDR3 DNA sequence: TGTGCCAGCAGCTCTCGTTTAGCGGGAGGAAGCACAGATACGCAGTATTTT. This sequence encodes CASSSRLAGGSTDTQYF.

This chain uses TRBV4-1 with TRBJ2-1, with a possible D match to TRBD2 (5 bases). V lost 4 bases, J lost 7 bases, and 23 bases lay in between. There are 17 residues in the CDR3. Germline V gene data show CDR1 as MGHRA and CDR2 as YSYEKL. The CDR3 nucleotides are TGCGCCAGCAGCCCGCCACGAGGGCGGAGTCTTTTGAATGAGCAGTTCTTC. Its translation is CASSPPRGRSLLNEQFF.

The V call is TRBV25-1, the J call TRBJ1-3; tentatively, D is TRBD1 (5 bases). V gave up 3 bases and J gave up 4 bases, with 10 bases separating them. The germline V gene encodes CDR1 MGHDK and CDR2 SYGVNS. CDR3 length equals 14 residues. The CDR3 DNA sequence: TGTGCCAGCAGTGATGCAGGGTCGGGAAACACCATATATTTT. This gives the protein CASSDAGSGNTIYF.

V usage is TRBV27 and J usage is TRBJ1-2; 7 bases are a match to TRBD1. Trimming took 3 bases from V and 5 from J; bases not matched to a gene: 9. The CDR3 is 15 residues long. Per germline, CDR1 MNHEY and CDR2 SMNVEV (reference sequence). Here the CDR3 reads CASSLQNTGDYGYTF. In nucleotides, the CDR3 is TGTGCCAGCAGTTTGCAGAATACAGGGGATTATGGCTACACCTTC.

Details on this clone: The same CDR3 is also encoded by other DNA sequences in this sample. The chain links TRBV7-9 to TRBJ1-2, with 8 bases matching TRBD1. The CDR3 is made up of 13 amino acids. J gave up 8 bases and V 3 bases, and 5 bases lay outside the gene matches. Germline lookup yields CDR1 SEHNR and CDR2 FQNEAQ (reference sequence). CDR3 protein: CASSFDRGGGYTF. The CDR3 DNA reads TGTGCCAGCAGCTTCGACAGGGGCGGCGGCTACACCTTC.

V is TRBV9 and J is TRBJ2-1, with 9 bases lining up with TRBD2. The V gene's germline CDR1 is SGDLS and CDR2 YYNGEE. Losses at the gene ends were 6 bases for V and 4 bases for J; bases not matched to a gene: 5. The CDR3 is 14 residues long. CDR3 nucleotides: TGTGCCAGCATGGGGCGGGAGGGATACAATGAGCAGTTCTTC. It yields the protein CASMGREGYNEQFF.